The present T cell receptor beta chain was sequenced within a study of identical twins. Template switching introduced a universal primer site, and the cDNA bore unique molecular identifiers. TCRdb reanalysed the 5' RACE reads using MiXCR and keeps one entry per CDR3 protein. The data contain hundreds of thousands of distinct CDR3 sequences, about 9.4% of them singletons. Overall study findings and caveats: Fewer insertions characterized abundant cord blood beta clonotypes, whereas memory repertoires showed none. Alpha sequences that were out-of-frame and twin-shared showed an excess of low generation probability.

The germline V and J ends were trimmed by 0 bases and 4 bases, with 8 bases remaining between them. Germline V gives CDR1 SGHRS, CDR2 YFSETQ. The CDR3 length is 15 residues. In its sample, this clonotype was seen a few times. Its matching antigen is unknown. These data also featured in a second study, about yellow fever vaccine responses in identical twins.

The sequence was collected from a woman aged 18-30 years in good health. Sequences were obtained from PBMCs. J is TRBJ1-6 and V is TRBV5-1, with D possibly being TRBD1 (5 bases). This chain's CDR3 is CASSLERQYNSPLHF. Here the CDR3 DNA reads TGCGCCAGCAGCTTGGAGCGACAGTATAATTCACCCCTCCACTTT.